The 18 T cell receptor beta chains below were found in one sample sequenced in a study of graft-versus-host responses after intestinal transplantation. For these TCRs, the target antigens are not known. This table comes from immunoSEQ multiplex PCR, and its TCRdb copy is limited to in-frame clones, with some not included. There are tens of thousands of clones in the sample; more than 85% occur only once, and around 0.5% lies in the top ten. Sample: unstimulated CD8+ T cells sorted from spleen or lymph node cells, taken before intestinal transplant. The receptors here all came from a human donor who received an intestinal transplant.

The rearrangement links TRBV5-6 to TRBJ2-1; 11 bases match TRBD2. The CDR3 has 16 amino acids. Germline lookup yields CDR1 SGHDT and CDR2 YYEEEE. V was clipped by 3 bases and J by 10 bases; unmatched bases: 12. Written as DNA, the CDR3 is TGTGCCAGCAGCTCGACCGGGACTAGCGGCTTTAGGGAGCAGTTCTTC. Translated, it gives CASSSTGTSGFREQFF. Full variable domain (remainder filled in from reference TRBV5-6 and TRBJ2-1): DAGVTQSPTHLIKTRGQQVTLRCSPKSGHDTVSWYQQALGQGPQFIFQYYEEEERQRGNFPDRFSGHQFPNYSSELNVNALLLGDSALYLCASSSTGTSGFREQFFGPGTRLTVL.

V is TRBV13 and J is TRBJ2-7, with 8 nucleotides matching TRBD2. The CDR3 is 14 amino acids. In germline, CDR1 is PRHDT, CDR2 FYEKMQ (reference sequence). The trim removed 0 bases at V and 5 bases at J, leaving 3 bases unmatched. CDR3 residues: CASSLGDSGNEQYF. Here the CDR3 DNA reads TGTGCCAGCAGCTTAGGGGATAGCGGGAACGAGCAGTACTTC.

This chain uses TRBV4-1 with TRBJ2-7; 10 bases fit TRBD1. The germline gives CDR1 MGHRA, CDR2 YSYEKL. J was trimmed by 3 bases and V by 3 bases; bases with no gene match: 2. CDR3 size: 14 residues. The CDR3 is CASSQGQGFYEQYF. The DNA for the CDR3 is TGCGCCAGCAGCCAGGGACAGGGGTTCTACGAGCAGTACTTC.

The J gene is TRBJ2-1, the V gene TRBV15, with 13 bases lining up with TRBD2. Per germline, CDR1 LNHNV and CDR2 YYDKDF (reference sequence). The CDR3 contains 16 residues. V was clipped by 3 bases and J by 7 bases; unmatched bases: 6. The CDR3, as DNA: TGTGCCACCAGCAGGGCCGGGACTAGCGGGGTAAATGAGCAGTTCTTC. This sequence encodes CATSRAGTSGVNEQFF.

The chain joins TRBV9 to TRBJ2-1, with D unclear. Looked up from germline, CDR1 is SGDLS and CDR2 is YYNGEE. V shed 4 bases and J shed 6 bases, with 11 bases lying between them. The CDR3 has 13 residues. CDR3 bases: TGTGCCAGCAGCCCTAACAGCCCCAATGAGCAGTTCTTC. This translates into CASSPNSPNEQFF.

As regards this clone: Other DNA sequences in the sample encode the same CDR3. V usage is TRBV4-1 and J usage is TRBJ1-1, with D unresolved. This CDR3 contains 14 residues. V was shortened by 1 base and J by 2 bases, with 8 bases between the two germline ends. CDR1 and CDR2 (germline): MGHRA, YSYEKL. The chain's CDR3 is CASSQGQGNTEAFF. DNA for the CDR3: TGCGCCAGCAGCCAAGGACAAGGCAACACTGAAGCTTTCTTT.

CDR3 DNA sequence: TGCAGCGTTGTTTACAGCTCCGATGGCTACACCTTC. Amino acid sequence: CSVVYSSDGYTF. The chain couples TRBV29-1 to TRBJ1-2, with D uncertain. CDR1 and CDR2 from the germline V gene are SQVTM and ANQGSEA. V lost 4 bases, J lost 6 bases, and 12 bases lay in between. This CDR3 spans 12 amino acids.

The table lists this clone with a count of one. The chain employs TRBV7-9 and TRBJ2-7; 7 nucleotides align to TRBD1. The CDR3 length is 12 residues. The V segment lost 5 bases and the J segment 10 bases; nucleotides outside the gene matches: 8. Per germline, CDR1 SEHNR and CDR2 FQNEAQ (reference sequence). As DNA, the CDR3 is TGTGCCAGCAGCCCTTCCGGGACAGCTCAGTACTTC. Encoded protein: CASSPSGTAQYF. Supplemented by reference TRBV7-9 and TRBJ2-7, the full variable domain reads DTGVSQNPRHKITKRGQNVTFRCDPISEHNRLYWYRQTLGQGPEFLTYFQNEAQLEKSRLLSDRFSAERPKGSFSTLEIQRTEQGDSAMYLCASSPSGTAQYFGPGTRLTVT.

The chain joins TRBV30 to TRBJ1-1; a weak D match, TRBD1 (5 bases). V was cut by 0 bases and J by 6 bases, with 5 bases left in between. The CDR3 extends over 11 amino acids. In germline, CDR1 is GTSNPN, CDR2 SVGIG (reference sequence). As DNA, the CDR3 is TGTGCCTGGAGTGTACAGGCTGAAGCTTTCTTT. Amino acid sequence: CAWSVQAEAFF. The full variable domain, rest sourced from reference TRBV30 and TRBJ1-1, is SQTIHQWPATLVQPVGSPLSLECTVEGTSNPNLYWYRQAAGRGLQLLFYSVGIGQISSEVPQNLSASRPQDRQFILSSKKLLLSDSGFYLCAWSVQAEAFFGQGTRLTVV.

The chain has TRBV7-2 and TRBJ2-1; no reliable D call. Trimming shortened V by 1 base and J by 9 bases, and 10 bases separated the two germline ends. This CDR3 contains 13 residues. Germline V CDR1 and CDR2: SGHTA, FQGNSA. This CDR3 is CASSLDVAVEQFF. CDR3 DNA sequence: TGTGCCAGCAGCTTAGACGTCGCGGTTGAGCAGTTCTTC.

The chain carries TRBV28 and TRBJ2-7; D is possibly TRBD1 (6 bases). Germline lookup yields CDR1 MDHEN and CDR2 SYDVKM. The CDR3 has 14 amino acids. With 3 bases removed from V and 2 bases from J, the gap between germline ends came to 11 bases. CDR3: CASSFNRVTYEQYF. The CDR3 DNA reads TGTGCCAGCAGTTTCAACAGGGTAACCTACGAGCAGTACTTC.

The chain links TRBV19 to TRBJ2-6, with D uncertain. Germline V gives CDR1 LNHDA, CDR2 SQIVND (reference sequence). Between the trimmed V and J ends, which lost 1 base and 0 bases, there was a span of 7 bases. The CDR3 runs to 16 residues. For the CDR3, the DNA is TGTGCCAGTAGTATAGGCACAGCCTCTGGGGCCAACGTCCTGACTTTC. It is translated as CASSIGTASGANVLTF. The full variable domain, completed using reference TRBV19 and TRBJ2-6, is DGGITQSPKYLFRKEGQNVTLSCEQNLNHDAMYWYRQDPGQGLRLIYYSQIVNDFQKGDIAEGYSVSREKKESFPLTVTSAQKNPTAFYLCASSIGTASGANVLTFGAGSRLTVL.

This clone was found once. The rearrangement joins TRBV27 to TRBJ2-2; 11 positions agree with TRBD1. V dropped 4 bases and J dropped 3; count of bases not matched to a gene: 7. Looked up from germline, CDR1 is MNHEY and CDR2 is SMNVEV (reference sequence). CDR3 length equals 17 residues. The CDR3 DNA reads TGTGCCAGCAGTTCTAGGACAGGGGGCGACTACACCGGGGAGCTGTTTTTT. Protein sequence: CASSSRTGGDYTGELFF.

CDR3 residues: CASSEWLTVSTDTQYF. The CDR3 nucleotides read TGTGCCAGCAGTGAATGGCTTACCGTTAGCACAGATACGCAGTATTTT. This chain connects TRBV2 to TRBJ2-3, with D uncertain. Trimming took 2 bases from V and 0 from J, leaving 12 bases between them. The germline CDR1 and CDR2 sequences are SNHLY and FYNNEI. The CDR3 has 16 residues. Full variable domain (missing parts from reference TRBV2 and TRBJ2-3): EPEVTQTPSHQVTQMGQEVILRCVPISNHLYFYWYRQILGQKVEFLVSFYNNEISEKSEIFDDQFSVERPDGSNFTLKIRSTKLEDSAMYFCASSEWLTVSTDTQYFGPGTRLTVL.

The chain couples TRBV27 to TRBJ2-1, with a weak D call TRBD1 (5 bases). CDR1 and CDR2 (germline): MNHEY, SMNVEV (reference sequence). The V end was cut by 5 bases, the J end by 5 bases, with 10 bases between. The length of the CDR3 is 13 residues. DNA for the CDR3: TGTGCCAGCAGTGCAACAGGAAACAATGAGCAGTTCTTC. Residues: CASSATGNNEQFF.

The rearrangement links TRBV7-8 to TRBJ2-7, with 7 bases aligning to TRBD1. Germline CDR1 and CDR2: SGHVS and FQNEAQ. This CDR3 comprises 14 residues. V shed 2 bases, J shed 3 bases, and the junction held 4 bases outside the gene matches. The DNA for the CDR3 is TGTGCCAGCAGCTTACGGGACAGTTACTACGAGCAGTACTTC. This encodes CASSLRDSYYEQYF.

The chain carries TRBV9 and TRBJ1-1, with D unclear. Germline lookup yields CDR1 SGDLS and CDR2 YYNGEE. Trimming removed 0 bases at V and 6 bases at J, with 9 bases between. This CDR3 contains 13 residues. CDR3 sequence reads: CASSVGLGAEAFF. CDR3 nucleotides: TGTGCCAGCAGCGTAGGCTTGGGCGCTGAAGCTTTCTTT.

The chain recombines TRBV28 with TRBJ1-3; 8 nucleotides line up with TRBD1. The trim removed 5 bases at V and 0 bases at J, leaving 6 bases unmatched. The CDR3 runs 16 residues. Germline V gene sequence: CDR1 MDHEN, CDR2 SYDVKM. DNA of the CDR3: TGTGCCAGCAGTCTTCAGGGGGCTCCCTCTGGAAACACCATATATTTT. Residues: CASSLQGAPSGNTIYF.